The 13 T cell receptor beta chains presented below share a single source sample, sequenced in a study of blood T cell repertoires in COVID-19 (TCRdb year 2020). The method behind the library was the immunoSEQ multiplex PCR assay. Held by TCRdb, this immuneACCESS table contains in-frame sequences only and omits some clones. Under half of the omission traces to an unresolved V gene where checked; the cause of the rest is unknown. The sample table lists 140,000 to 150,000 clones, about 79% of them with a count of one. Together, the top ten hold roughly 10% of the sample. The sample comprised peripheral blood. The receptors shown here come from a man aged 55 to 69 with active or convalescent COVID-19.

V gene TRBV7-2 combines with J gene TRBJ1-6; D remains ambiguous. There are 12 residues in the CDR3. V lost 11 bases to trimming and J lost 3 bases, with 8 bases between them. In germline, CDR1 is SGHTA, CDR2 FQGNSA. CDR3 nucleotide sequence: TGTGCCGCCGGGGACTATAATTCACCCCTCCACTTT. This gives the protein CAAGDYNSPLHF.

This chain uses TRBV2 with TRBJ2-3, with 8 positions matching TRBD2. The CDR3 contains 14 residues. Germline CDR1 SNHLY, CDR2 FYNNEI. The ends lost 5 bases at V and 9 bases at J; junction bases unmatched: 10. As DNA, the CDR3 is TGTGCCAGCAGTCATCCAGCGGGAGTTCACACGCAGTATTTT. Translated: CASSHPAGVHTQYF.

The J gene is TRBJ1-1, the V gene TRBV27, with D tentatively TRBD1 (5 bases). Germline-derived CDR1 and CDR2 are MNHEY and SMNVEV (reference sequence). V lost 7 bases and J 1 base, leaving 16 bases between the germline ends. The CDR3 has 15 residues. CDR3 protein: CASTLSPGQNTEAFF. The CDR3 region has the DNA TGTGCCAGCACCCTCTCCCCAGGGCAGAACACTGAAGCTTTCTTT.

V is TRBV3-1 (or the pseudogene TRBV3-2) and J is TRBJ2-7, with D possibly matching TRBD2 (5 bases). The CDR3 sequence is 17 residues long. Trimming cost V 2 bases and J 0 bases, with 17 bases left between them. Germline V gene sequence: CDR1 LGHDT, CDR2 YNNKEL (reference sequence). The CDR3 DNA follows: TGTGCCAGCAGCCAACGCCGGGGAACCCCAATCTCCTACGAGCAGTACGTC. This sequence encodes CASSQRRGTPISYEQYV.

The genes are TRBV29-1 and TRBJ2-1; TRBD1 matches 9 bases. The trim removed 5 bases at V and 7 bases at J, leaving 6 bases unmatched. CDR3 size: 13 residues. Germline V CDR1 and CDR2: SQVTM, ANQGSEA. The CDR3 DNA follows: TGCAGCGTTACAGGGGGCCCTTCGAATGAGCAGTTCTTC. It specifies CSVTGGPSNEQFF.

V is TRBV10-2 and J is TRBJ1-5; a weak D match, TRBD1 (6 bases). Germline CDR1 reads WSHSY; CDR2 reads SAAADI. V was pared by 6 bases and J by 3 bases, with 9 bases between. The CDR3 length is 13 residues. DNA of the CDR3: TGCGCCAGCAGACAGGGCGACAATCAGCCCCAGCATTTT. Protein sequence: CASRQGDNQPQHF.

The rearrangement links TRBV7-2 to TRBJ1-5, with D tentatively TRBD1 (6 bases). In germline, CDR1 is SGHTA, CDR2 FQGNSA. Trimming removed 2 bases from V and 2 bases from J, with 13 bases in between. This CDR3 spans 16 amino acids. The CDR3 sequence is CASSLTGIAGNQPQHF. CDR3 nucleotide sequence: TGTGCCAGCAGCTTAACAGGGATCGCCGGCAATCAGCCCCAGCATTTT.

In its sample, this clone was seen a few times. This chain's CDR3 is CASSQEGARGVSVRPQHF. The CDR3 region has the DNA TGCGCCAGCAGCCAAGAAGGTGCCAGGGGTGTGTCGGTGAGGCCCCAGCATTTT. This chain links TRBV4-1 with TRBJ1-5; maybe TRBD1 (6 bases). CDR1 and CDR2 (germline): MGHRA, YSYEKL. The CDR3 contains 18 residues. V was trimmed by 0 bases and J by 9 bases, leaving 24 bases between them.

The DNA for the CDR3 is TGTGCCAGCAGGGACAGGGGAGATACGCAGTATTTT. The encoded protein is CASRDRGDTQYF. The chain uses TRBV2 and TRBJ2-3; 9 bases agree with TRBD1. CDR3 length: 12 residues. V was clipped by 6 bases and J by 5 bases; unmatched bases: 0. Germline V gene data show CDR1 as SNHLY and CDR2 as FYNNEI.

J is TRBJ2-3 and V is TRBV9, with 9 bases identical to TRBD2. Germline V gene lookup returns CDR1 SGDLS and CDR2 YYNGEE. Trimming at V came to 0 bases and at J to 1 base, leaving 9 bases not matched to a gene. The CDR3 sequence is 18 residues long. The CDR3 sequence is CASSVGPLLAGGTDTQYF. The CDR3 DNA reads as TGTGCCAGCAGCGTAGGTCCCCTACTAGCGGGCGGCACAGATACGCAGTATTTT.

The V call is TRBV21-1, the J call TRBJ2-3; TRBD2, as called in the table, went unchecked against the DNA. TRBV21-1 constitutes a pseudogene. The CDR3 loop spans 14 amino acids. CDR3 bases: TGTGCCAGCAGCACTAGCGGGTGCGCAGATACGCAGTATTTT. Its protein product is CASSTSGCADTQYF.

The chain has TRBV9 and TRBJ2-3; TRBD2 aligns across 7 bases. Germline loops: CDR1 SGDLS, CDR2 YYNGEE. The V gene end was trimmed by 4 bases and the J gene end by 3 bases; junction bases not matched to a gene: 11. This CDR3 has 16 residues. CDR3 sequence (DNA): TGTGCCAGCAGCTCATTACCCGGGGAGGGGACAGATACGCAGTATTTT. It encodes CASSSLPGEGTDTQYF. Full variable domain (missing parts from reference TRBV9 and TRBJ2-3): DSGVTQTPKHLITATGQRVTLRCSPRSGDLSVYWYQQSLDQGLQFLIQYYNGEERAKGNILERFSAQQFPDLHSELNLSSLELGDSALYFCASSSLPGEGTDTQYFGPGTRLTVL.

The chain recombines TRBV5-1 with TRBJ1-2; possibly TRBD1 for D (5 bases). Germline-derived CDR1 and CDR2 are SGHRS and YFSETQ. V dropped 0 bases and J dropped 0 bases, with 6 bases sitting between them. CDR3 length: 14 residues. The CDR3 region has the DNA TGCGCCAGCAGCTTGGTGACAGCTAACTATGGCTACACCTTC. This gives the protein CASSLVTANYGYTF. Drawing the rest from reference TRBV5-1 and TRBJ1-2, the complete variable domain is KAGVTQTPRYLIKTRGQQVTLSCSPISGHRSVSWYQQTPGQGLQFLFEYFSETQRNKGNFPGRFSGRQFSNSRSEMNVSTLELGDSALYLCASSLVTANYGYTFGSGTRLTVV.